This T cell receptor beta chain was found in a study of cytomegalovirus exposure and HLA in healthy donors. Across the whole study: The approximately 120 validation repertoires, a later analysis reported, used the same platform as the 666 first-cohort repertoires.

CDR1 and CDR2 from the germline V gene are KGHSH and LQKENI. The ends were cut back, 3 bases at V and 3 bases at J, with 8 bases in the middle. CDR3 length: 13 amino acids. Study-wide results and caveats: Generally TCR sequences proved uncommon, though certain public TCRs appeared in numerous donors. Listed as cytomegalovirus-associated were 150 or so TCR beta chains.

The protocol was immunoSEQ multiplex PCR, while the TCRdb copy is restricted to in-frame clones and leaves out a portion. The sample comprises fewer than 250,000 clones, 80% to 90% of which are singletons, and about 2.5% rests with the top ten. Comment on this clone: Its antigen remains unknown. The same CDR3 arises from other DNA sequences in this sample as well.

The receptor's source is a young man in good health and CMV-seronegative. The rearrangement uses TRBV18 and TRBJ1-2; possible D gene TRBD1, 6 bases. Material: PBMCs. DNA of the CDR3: TGTGCCAGCTCACCCAGGACAGACTATGGCTACACCTTC. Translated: CASSPRTDYGYTF.